This T cell receptor (beta chain) was sequenced for a study of patients and donors after allogeneic stem cell transplantation. TCRdb recomputed calls from the RT-PCR reads with MiXCR, one row per CDR3 protein. The sample consists of approximately 140,000 distinct CDR3 sequences, about a third of them appearing once. V was trimmed by 5 bases and J by 0 bases, leaving 20 bases between them. Per germline, CDR1 SGHTA and CDR2 FQGTGA. The CDR3 contains 18 residues. The specimen sequenced was blood, either unsorted or a sorted T cell fraction (not recorded which). The sequence was obtained from a human donor who was either an allogeneic HSCT recipient or a stem cell or donor lymphocyte infusion donor (not recorded which). It is not recorded whose cells these are; they may come from a transplant donor. This sequence joins TRBV7-3 and TRBJ2-1; weak D call: TRBD2 (5 bases). The CDR3 DNA follows: TGTGCCAGCAGCGCCCACTCGACTATACCTAGCTCCTACAATGAGCAGTTCTTC. It is translated as CASSAHSTIPSSYNEQFF.